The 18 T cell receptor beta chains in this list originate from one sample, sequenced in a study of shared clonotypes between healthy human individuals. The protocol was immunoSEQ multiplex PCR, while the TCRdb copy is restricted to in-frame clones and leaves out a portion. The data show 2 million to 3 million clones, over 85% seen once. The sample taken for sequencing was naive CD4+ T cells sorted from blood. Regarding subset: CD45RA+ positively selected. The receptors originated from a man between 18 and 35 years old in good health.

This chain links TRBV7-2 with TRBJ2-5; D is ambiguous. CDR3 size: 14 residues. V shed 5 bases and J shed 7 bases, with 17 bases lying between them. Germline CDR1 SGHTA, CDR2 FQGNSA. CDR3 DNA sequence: TGTGCCAGCAGCCCCCCCCAGCCGGAGCGGACCCAGTACTTC. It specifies CASSPPQPERTQYF.

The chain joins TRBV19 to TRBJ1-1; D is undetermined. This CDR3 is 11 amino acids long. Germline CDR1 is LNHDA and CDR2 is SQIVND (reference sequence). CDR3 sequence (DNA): TGTGTGACGGAGGGGAACACTGAAGCTTTCTTT. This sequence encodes CVTEGNTEAFF.

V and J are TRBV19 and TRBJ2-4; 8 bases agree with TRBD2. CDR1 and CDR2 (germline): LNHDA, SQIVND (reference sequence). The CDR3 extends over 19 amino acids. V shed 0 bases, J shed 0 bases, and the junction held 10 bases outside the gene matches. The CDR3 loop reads CASSIEGGGNDLAKNIQYF. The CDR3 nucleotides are TGTGCCAGTAGTATAGAAGGCGGGGGGAATGATCTAGCCAAAAACATTCAGTACTTC.

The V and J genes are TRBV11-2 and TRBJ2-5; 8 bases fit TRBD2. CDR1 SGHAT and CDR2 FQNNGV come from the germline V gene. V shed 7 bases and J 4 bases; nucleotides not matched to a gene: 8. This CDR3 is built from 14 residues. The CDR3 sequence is CASTITGGIETQYF. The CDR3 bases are TGTGCCAGCACCATTACGGGGGGGATAGAGACCCAGTACTTC.

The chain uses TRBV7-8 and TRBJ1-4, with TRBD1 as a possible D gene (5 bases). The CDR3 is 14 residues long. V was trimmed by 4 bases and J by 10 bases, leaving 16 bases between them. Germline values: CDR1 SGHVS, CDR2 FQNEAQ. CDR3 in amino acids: CASSSSGGVGKLFF. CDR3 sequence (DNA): TGTGCCAGCAGCTCTAGCGGGGGGGTCGGAAAACTGTTTTTT.

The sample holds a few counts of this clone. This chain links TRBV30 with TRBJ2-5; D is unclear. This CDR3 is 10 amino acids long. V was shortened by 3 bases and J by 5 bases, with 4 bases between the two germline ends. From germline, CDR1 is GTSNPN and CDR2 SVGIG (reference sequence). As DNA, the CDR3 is TGTGCCTGGAGAACTGAGACCCAGTACTTC. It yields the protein CAWRTETQYF.

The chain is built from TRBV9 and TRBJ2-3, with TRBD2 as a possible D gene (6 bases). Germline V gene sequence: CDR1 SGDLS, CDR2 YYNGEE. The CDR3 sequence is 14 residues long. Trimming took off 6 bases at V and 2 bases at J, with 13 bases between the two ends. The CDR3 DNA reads TGTGCCAGCACCCCAGCTAGCGCCACAGATACGCAGTATTTT. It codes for CASTPASATDTQYF.

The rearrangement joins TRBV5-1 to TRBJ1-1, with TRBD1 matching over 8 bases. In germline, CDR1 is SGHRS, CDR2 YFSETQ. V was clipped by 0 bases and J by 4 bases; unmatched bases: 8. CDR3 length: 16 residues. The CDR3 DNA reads TGCGCCAGCAGCTTGGGGCCTCAGGGGGCCAGCACTGAAGCTTTCTTT. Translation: CASSLGPQGASTEAFF. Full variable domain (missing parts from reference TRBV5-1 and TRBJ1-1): KAGVTQTPRYLIKTRGQQVTLSCSPISGHRSVSWYQQTPGQGLQFLFEYFSETQRNKGNFPGRFSGRQFSNSRSEMNVSTLELGDSALYLCASSLGPQGASTEAFFGQGTRLTVV.

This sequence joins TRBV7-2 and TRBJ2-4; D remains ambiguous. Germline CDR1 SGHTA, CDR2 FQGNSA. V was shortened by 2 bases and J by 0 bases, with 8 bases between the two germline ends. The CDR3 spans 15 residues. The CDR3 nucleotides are TGTGCCAGCAGCTTATCCGGCCTAGCCAAAAACATTCAGTACTTC. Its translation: CASSLSGLAKNIQYF.

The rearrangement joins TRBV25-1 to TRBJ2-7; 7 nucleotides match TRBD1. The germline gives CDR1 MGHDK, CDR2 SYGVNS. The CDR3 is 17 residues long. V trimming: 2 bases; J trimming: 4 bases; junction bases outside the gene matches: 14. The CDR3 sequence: CASSEGGQGVARYEQYF. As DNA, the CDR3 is TGTGCCAGCAGTGAAGGCGGGCAGGGGGTCGCGCGGTACGAGCAGTACTTC.

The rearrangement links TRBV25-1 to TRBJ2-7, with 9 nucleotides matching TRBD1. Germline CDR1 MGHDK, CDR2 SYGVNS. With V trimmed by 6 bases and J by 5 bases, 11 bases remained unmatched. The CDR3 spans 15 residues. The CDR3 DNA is TGTGCCAGCAGGGGGGACAGGGTAAGTGGTGACGAGCAGTACTTC. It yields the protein CASRGDRVSGDEQYF.

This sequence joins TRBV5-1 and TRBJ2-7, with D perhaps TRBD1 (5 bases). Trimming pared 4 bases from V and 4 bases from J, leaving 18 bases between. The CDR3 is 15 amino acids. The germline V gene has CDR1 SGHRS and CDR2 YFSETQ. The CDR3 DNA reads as TGCGCCAGCAGCCGACTCAGGGATGAGCCGTACGAGCAGTACTTC. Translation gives CASSRLRDEPYEQYF.

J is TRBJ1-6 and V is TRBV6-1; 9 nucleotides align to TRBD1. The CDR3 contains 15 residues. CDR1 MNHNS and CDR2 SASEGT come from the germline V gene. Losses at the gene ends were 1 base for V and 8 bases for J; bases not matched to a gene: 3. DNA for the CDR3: TGTGCCAGCAGTGAAGGGGGACAGGGTTATTCACCCCTCCACTTT. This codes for CASSEGGQGYSPLHF.

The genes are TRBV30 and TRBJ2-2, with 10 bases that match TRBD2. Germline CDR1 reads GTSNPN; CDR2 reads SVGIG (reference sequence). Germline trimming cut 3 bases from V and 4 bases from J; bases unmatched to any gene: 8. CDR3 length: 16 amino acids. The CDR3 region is CAWSVGLAAATGELFF. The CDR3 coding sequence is TGTGCCTGGAGCGTCGGACTAGCGGCCGCCACCGGGGAGCTGTTTTTT. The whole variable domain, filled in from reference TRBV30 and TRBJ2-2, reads SQTIHQWPATLVQPVGSPLSLECTVEGTSNPNLYWYRQAAGRGLQLLFYSVGIGQISSEVPQNLSASRPQDRQFILSSKKLLLSDSGFYLCAWSVGLAAATGELFFGEGSRLTVL.

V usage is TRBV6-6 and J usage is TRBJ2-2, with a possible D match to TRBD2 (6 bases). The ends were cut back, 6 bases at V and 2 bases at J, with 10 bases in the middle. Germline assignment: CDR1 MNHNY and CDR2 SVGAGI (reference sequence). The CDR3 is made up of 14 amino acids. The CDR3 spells CASRRGENTGELFF. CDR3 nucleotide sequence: TGTGCCAGCAGGCGGGGCGAAAACACCGGGGAGCTGTTTTTT.

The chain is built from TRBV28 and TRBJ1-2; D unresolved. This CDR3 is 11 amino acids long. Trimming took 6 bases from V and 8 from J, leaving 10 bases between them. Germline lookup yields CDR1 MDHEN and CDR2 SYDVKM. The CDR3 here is CASSPTEGYTF. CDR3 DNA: TGTGCCAGCAGCCCTACTGAGGGCTACACCTTC.

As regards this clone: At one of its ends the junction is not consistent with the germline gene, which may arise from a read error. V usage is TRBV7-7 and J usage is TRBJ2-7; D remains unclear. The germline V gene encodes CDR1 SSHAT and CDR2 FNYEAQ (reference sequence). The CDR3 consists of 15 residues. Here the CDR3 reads CASSPPTGWAYEQYF. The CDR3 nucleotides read TGTGCTAGCAGCCCCCCCACTGGATGGGCCTACGAGCAGTACTTC.

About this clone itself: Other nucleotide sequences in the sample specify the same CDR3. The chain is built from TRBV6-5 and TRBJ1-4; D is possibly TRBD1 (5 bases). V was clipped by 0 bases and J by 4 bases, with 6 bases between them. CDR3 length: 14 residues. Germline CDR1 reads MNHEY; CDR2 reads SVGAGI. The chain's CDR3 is CASSYSRGNEKLFF. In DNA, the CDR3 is TGTGCCAGCAGTTACTCGAGGGGTAATGAAAAACTGTTTTTT.